The 5 T cell receptor beta chains reported below all come from one sample, sequenced in a study of OX40 agonist ivuxolimab in advanced cancers. Generated by immunoSEQ multiplex PCR, the TCRdb table keeps only in-frame clones and is missing some. The sample comprises 70,000 to 95,000 clones, 87% of which are singletons, and 0.45% to 0.55% rests with the top ten. The sample was CD4+ or CD8+ T cells sorted from blood, taken in a trial of the OX40 agonist ivuxolimab. The receptors originated from an adult with an advanced solid tumor such as melanoma, head and neck, liver or kidney cancer.

CDR3 sequence (DNA): TGCGCCAGCAGCTCTCTGGGCTTTATGAACACTGAAGCTTTCTTT. Translation: CASSSLGFMNTEAFF. This chain joins TRBV5-1 and TRBJ1-1; no reliable D call. The germline V gene has CDR1 SGHRS and CDR2 YFSETQ. V was shortened by 3 bases and J by 0 bases, with 12 bases between the two germline ends. The CDR3 sequence is 15 residues long.

This clone turned up a few times. This chain uses TRBV7-2 with TRBJ1-4; 7 bases are shared with TRBD1. The germline V gene has CDR1 SGHTA and CDR2 FQGNSA. The CDR3 sequence is 15 residues long. The J segment lost 10 bases and the V segment lost 5 bases, leaving 13 bases of the junction unmatched. CDR3 DNA: TGTGCCAGCAGCGCCCGGACAGGACGGAACGGAAAACTGTTTTTT. It translates to CASSARTGRNGKLFF.

This chain connects TRBV2 to TRBJ1-4, with D perhaps matching TRBD1 (5 bases). The CDR3 has 17 amino acids. Germline CDR1 is SNHLY and CDR2 is FYNNEI. V was cut by 7 bases and J by 5 bases, with 23 bases left in between. CDR3 DNA sequence: TGTGCCAGCAACCGAGGGGCGATAAACGGGGGAAATGAAAAACTGTTTTTT. Translating it yields CASNRGAINGGNEKLFF.

The chain employs TRBV5-1 and TRBJ2-5, with TRBD2 matching 9 bases. V gave up 7 bases and J gave up 0 bases; unmatched junction bases: 13. Germline assignment: CDR1 SGHRS and CDR2 YFSETQ. The CDR3 sequence is 17 residues long. The CDR3 region is CASSRGSGGLYQETQYF. As DNA, the CDR3 is TGCGCCAGCTCGCGGGGTAGCGGGGGCCTTTACCAAGAGACCCAGTACTTC.

V is TRBV30 and J is TRBJ1-2, with D possibly matching TRBD1 (5 bases). This CDR3 is 13 amino acids long. V was clipped by 0 bases and J by 4 bases, with 9 bases between them. Germline-derived CDR1 and CDR2 are GTSNPN and SVGIG (reference sequence). CDR3 loop: CAWSVGRGYGYTF. CDR3 DNA: TGTGCCTGGAGTGTCGGTAGGGGCTATGGCTACACCTTC.